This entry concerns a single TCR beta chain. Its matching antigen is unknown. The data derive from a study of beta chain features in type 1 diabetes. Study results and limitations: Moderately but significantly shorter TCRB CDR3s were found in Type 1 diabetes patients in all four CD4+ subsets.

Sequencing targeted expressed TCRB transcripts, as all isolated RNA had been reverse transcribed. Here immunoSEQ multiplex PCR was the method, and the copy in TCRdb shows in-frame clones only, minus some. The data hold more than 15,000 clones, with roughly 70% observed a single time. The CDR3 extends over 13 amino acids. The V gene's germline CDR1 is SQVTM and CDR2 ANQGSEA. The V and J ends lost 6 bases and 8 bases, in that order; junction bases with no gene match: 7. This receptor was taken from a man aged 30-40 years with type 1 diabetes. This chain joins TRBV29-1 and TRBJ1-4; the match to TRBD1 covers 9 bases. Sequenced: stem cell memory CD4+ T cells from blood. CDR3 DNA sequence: TGCAGCGTGATGGGACAGGGTAGGGAAAAACTGTTTTTT. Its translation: CSVMGQGREKLFF.